The clone carrying this TCR beta chain was seen more than once but under ten times. Its target is not known. TCRdb reanalysed the RT-PCR reads using MiXCR and keeps one entry per CDR3 protein. The table has some 300,000 distinct CDR3 sequences, approximately 20% seen once; the top ten hold 10% to 13%. This CDR3 is built from 15 residues. From germline, CDR1 is LNHDA and CDR2 SQIVND (reference sequence). The V end was cut by 6 bases, the J end by 7 bases, with 19 bases between. This sample is drawn from a study of response to subunit inactivated influenza vaccine. Study-level points and caveats: Every seasonal influenza vaccination brings in few new T cells, the authors suggested.

The sequencing used PBMCs from blood, collected 21 months after vaccination. The V and J genes are TRBV19 and TRBJ1-5, with unresolved D. The receptor's source is a man aged 50-75 years who received an inactivated influenza vaccine. The CDR3 DNA reads as TGTGCCAGTAGCCCCCCCGTCGAGGGCGGCCAGCCCCAGCATTTT. Residues: CASSPPVEGGQPQHF. The full variable domain, rest sourced from reference TRBV19 and TRBJ1-5, is DGGITQSPKYLFRKEGQNVTLSCEQNLNHDAMYWYRQDPGQGLRLIYYSQIVNDFQKGDIAEGYSVSREKKESFPLTVTSAQKNPTAFYLCASSPPVEGGQPQHFGDGTRLSIL.